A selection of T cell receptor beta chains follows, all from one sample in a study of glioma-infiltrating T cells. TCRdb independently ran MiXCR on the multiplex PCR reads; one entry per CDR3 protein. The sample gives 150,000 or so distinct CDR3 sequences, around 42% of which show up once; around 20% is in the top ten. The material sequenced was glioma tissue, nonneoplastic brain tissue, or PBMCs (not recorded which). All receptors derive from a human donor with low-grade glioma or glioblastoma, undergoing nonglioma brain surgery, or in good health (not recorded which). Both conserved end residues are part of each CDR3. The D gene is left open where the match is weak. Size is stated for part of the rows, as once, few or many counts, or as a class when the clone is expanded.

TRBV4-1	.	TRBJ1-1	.	CASSPYRAKRTEAFF	TGCGCCAGCAGCCCTTACAGGGCAAAACGCACTGAAGCTTTCTTT
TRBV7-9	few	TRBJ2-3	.	CASSLWANTDTQYF	TGTGCCAGCAGCTTATGGGCCAACACAGATACGCAGTATTTT
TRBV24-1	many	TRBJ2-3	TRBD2	CATSDSPPLAGGPTDTQYF	TGTGCCACCAGTGATAGCCCCCCCTTAGCGGGAGGGCCTACAGATACGCAGTATTTT
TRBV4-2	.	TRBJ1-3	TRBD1	CASSQGQGAPGNTIYF	TGTGCCAGCAGCCAAGGTCAGGGGGCCCCTGGAAACACCATATATTTT
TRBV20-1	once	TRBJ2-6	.	CSAIQFSGANVLTF	TGCAGTGCAATACAGTTCTCTGGGGCCAACGTCCTGACTTTC
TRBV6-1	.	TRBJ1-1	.	CASSSGTRVIGITEAFF	TGTGCCAGCAGTTCCGGGACACGGGTTATAGGGATCACTGAAGCTTTCTTT
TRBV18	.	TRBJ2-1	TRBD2	CASSPGLAGPYNEQFF	TGTGCCAGCTCACCGGGACTAGCGGGGCCCTACAATGAGCAGTTCTTC
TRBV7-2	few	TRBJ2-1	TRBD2	CASSMGLGDYNEQFF	TGTGCCAGCAGCATGGGACTAGGGGATTACAATGAGCAGTTCTTC
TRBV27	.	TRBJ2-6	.	CASSPYSGANVLTF	TGTGCCAGCAGTCCCTACTCTGGGGCCAACGTCCTGACTTTC
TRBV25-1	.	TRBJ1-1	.	CASTTGSKEAFF	TGTGCCAGCACGACGGGCTCCAAAGAAGCTTTCTTT
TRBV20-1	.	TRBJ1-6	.	CSAPHLGGSPLHF	TGCAGTGCCCCGCACCTTGGGGGTTCACCCCTCCACTTT
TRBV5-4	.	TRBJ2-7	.	CASSQDDIPEQYF	TGTGCCAGCAGCCAGGACGACATCCCTGAGCAGTACTTC
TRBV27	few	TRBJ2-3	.	CASSLGGQHTDTQYF	TGTGCCAGCAGTTTAGGTGGGCAGCACACAGATACGCAGTATTTT
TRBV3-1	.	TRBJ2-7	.	CASSQDLRPLGEQYF	TGTGCCAGCAGCCAAGACCTCCGGCCCCTAGGCGAGCAGTACTTC
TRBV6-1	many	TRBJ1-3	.	CASTWENTIYF	TGTGCCTCAACATGGGAAAACACCATATATTTT
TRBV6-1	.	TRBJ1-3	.	CASSVAGFDVGNTIYF	TGTGCCAGCAGTGTGGCAGGCTTCGACGTGGGTAACACCATATATTTT
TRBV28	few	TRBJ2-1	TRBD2	CASSTSAGGSFGAYNEQFF	TGTGCCAGCAGTACTTCAGCGGGAGGGAGCTTTGGGGCCTACAATGAGCAGTTCTTC